These 16 T cell receptor beta chains originate from one sample sequenced in a study of cytomegalovirus exposure and HLA in healthy donors. The study ran its PCR with 60 Vbeta and 13 Jbeta primers. TCRdb keeps only in-frame clones here, not all; method: immunoSEQ multiplex PCR. The sample includes 85,000 to 100,000 clones, about 80% of them seen just once. The material sequenced was PBMCs. The receptors come from a male donor in good health and CMV-seropositive.

The rearrangement uses TRBV4-1 and TRBJ2-5, with 12 positions matching TRBD2. Germline V lookup: CDR1 MGHRA, CDR2 YSYEKL. This CDR3 is built from 15 residues. V shed 6 bases and J 5 bases; nucleotides not matched to a gene: 7. Written as DNA, the CDR3 is TGCGCCAGCAGTCCTAGCGGGGGGGCGTGGGAGACCCAGTACTTC. Protein product: CASSPSGGAWETQYF.

The CDR3, as DNA: TGCAGCGTTGCTACAGATTATAATTCACCCCTCCACTTT. The encoded protein is CSVATDYNSPLHF. V gene TRBV29-1 combines with J gene TRBJ1-6; the D is unclear. The CDR3 spans 13 residues. V was trimmed by 4 bases and J by 4 bases, leaving 8 bases between them. Germline assignment: CDR1 SQVTM and CDR2 ANQGSEA.

This clone was seen a few times. The V gene is TRBV6-1, the J gene TRBJ2-7; D is undetermined. Trimming cost V 4 bases and J 2 bases, with 12 bases left between them. The CDR3 totals 14 residues. Germline-derived CDR1 and CDR2 are MNHNS and SASEGT. The CDR3 loop is CASSGHRGAYEQYF. The CDR3 coding sequence is TGTGCCAGCAGTGGTCACCGAGGAGCCTACGAGCAGTACTTC.

This clone appeared once. This rearrangement joins TRBV6-5 to TRBJ1-3, with D tentatively TRBD1 (6 bases). Trimming shortened V by 6 bases and J by 0 bases, and 12 bases separated the two germline ends. This CDR3 spans 15 amino acids. The germline V gene encodes CDR1 MNHEY and CDR2 SVGAGI. The CDR3 spells CASSLTGISGNTIYF. CDR3 nucleotides: TGTGCCAGCAGCTTGACAGGAATCTCTGGAAACACCATATATTTT.

The V and J genes are TRBV30 and TRBJ1-6; D may be TRBD1 (5 bases). CDR3 length equals 12 residues. CDR1 GTSNPN and CDR2 SVGIG come from the germline V gene (reference sequence). Trimming took off 5 bases at V and 7 bases at J, with 9 bases between the two ends. CDR3 bases: TGTGCCTGGGACAGAAAGAATTCACCCCTCCACTTT. This sequence encodes CAWDRKNSPLHF.

The rearrangement links TRBV7-6 to TRBJ2-5; TRBD1 agrees at 8 bases. The germline gives CDR1 SGHVS, CDR2 FNYEAQ. The CDR3 is 17 amino acids. Germline trimming cut 5 bases from V and 1 base from J; bases unmatched to any gene: 12. CDR3: CASSLLERTGSQETQYF. CDR3 nucleotides: TGTGCCAGCAGCCTATTGGAGCGGACAGGGAGCCAAGAGACCCAGTACTTC.

V gene TRBV19 combines with J gene TRBJ1-5, with D uncertain. The ends were cut back, 6 bases at V and 7 bases at J, with 19 bases in the middle. The CDR3 sequence is 15 residues long. Per the germline V gene, CDR1 is LNHDA and CDR2 is SQIVND (reference sequence). The CDR3 reads CASRRISAGRQPQHF. The CDR3 region has the DNA TGTGCCAGTAGAAGGATCTCTGCGGGGAGGCAGCCCCAGCATTTT.

The J gene is TRBJ2-5, the V gene TRBV2; 8 nucleotides agree with TRBD1. Unmatched junction bases numbered 7, after V lost 5 bases and J lost 2 bases. The germline V gene encodes CDR1 SNHLY and CDR2 FYNNEI. This CDR3 spans 15 amino acids. The CDR3 coding sequence is TGTGCCAGCAGTCAACGGACAGGGCCTCAAGAGACCCAGTACTTC. Translating it yields CASSQRTGPQETQYF.

This clone was counted a single time. The chain employs TRBV18 and TRBJ2-2; 10 bases align to TRBD1. Looked up from germline, CDR1 is KGHSH and CDR2 is LQKENI. V shed 1 base, J shed 4 bases, and the junction held 3 bases outside the gene matches. There are 16 residues in the CDR3. CDR3 coding DNA: TGTGCCAGCTCACCACGGGACAGGGGAAGCACCGGGGAGCTGTTTTTT. It translates to CASSPRDRGSTGELFF.

V and J are TRBV2 and TRBJ2-3; possibly TRBD1 for D (6 bases). Germline V lookup: CDR1 SNHLY, CDR2 FYNNEI. The CDR3 consists of 15 residues. Trimming removed 7 bases at V and 3 bases at J, with 17 bases between. CDR3 nucleotides: TGTGCCAGCACCGAGCAGGGGTCGGGGACAGATACGCAGTATTTT. It encodes CASTEQGSGTDTQYF.

The genes are TRBV30 and TRBJ1-1, with unresolved D. V lost 0 bases to trimming and J lost 1 base, with 9 bases between them. The CDR3 spans 14 residues. Germline assignment: CDR1 GTSNPN and CDR2 SVGIG (reference sequence). The CDR3 sequence is CAWSVLGSNTEAFF. Here the CDR3 DNA reads TGTGCCTGGAGTGTACTAGGCTCGAACACTGAAGCTTTCTTT.

The chain recombines TRBV28 with TRBJ2-7; TRBD2 agrees at 7 bases. Germline V gene data show CDR1 as MDHEN and CDR2 as SYDVKM. This CDR3 has 15 residues. V trimming: 4 bases; J trimming: 2 bases; junction bases outside the gene matches: 8. The CDR3 DNA reads TGTGCCAGCAGTTCCCCCGGGGGGTTGACCTACGAGCAGTACTTC. It translates to CASSSPGGLTYEQYF.

The CDR3 loop reads CSVERRGQNIQYF. The CDR3, as DNA: TGCAGCGTTGAACGGCGGGGCCAAAACATTCAGTACTTC. The chain combines TRBV29-1 with TRBJ2-4; D is possibly TRBD2 (6 bases). The V and J ends lost 2 bases and 5 bases respectively, with 10 bases between them. In germline, CDR1 is SQVTM, CDR2 ANQGSEA. The CDR3 is 13 residues long.

The gene calls are TRBV7-9 and TRBJ1-6; 7 bases are a match to TRBD1. CDR3 length: 14 amino acids. J was trimmed by 13 bases and V by 6 bases; bases with no gene match: 12. Per the germline V gene, CDR1 is SEHNR and CDR2 is FQNEAQ (reference sequence). CDR3 loop: CASSVGQSLGPLHF. As DNA, the CDR3 is TGTGCCAGCAGTGTGGGACAGTCATTGGGTCCCCTCCACTTT. Using reference TRBV7-9 and TRBJ1-6 for the parts outside the CDR3, the full variable domain is DTGVSQNPRHKITKRGQNVTFRCDPISEHNRLYWYRQTLGQGPEFLTYFQNEAQLEKSRLLSDRFSAERPKGSFSTLEIQRTEQGDSAMYLCASSVGQSLGPLHFGNGTRLTVT.

This clone has just a few counts. This chain joins TRBV9 and TRBJ2-5; TRBD2 matches 12 bases. Trimming cost V 4 bases and J 5 bases; bases outside gene matches: 6. CDR3 size: 15 residues. Per germline, CDR1 SGDLS and CDR2 YYNGEE. The CDR3 spells CASSRSSGGAETQYF. The CDR3, as DNA: TGTGCCAGCAGCAGATCTAGCGGGGGGGCGGAGACCCAGTACTTC.

The chain carries TRBV30 and TRBJ1-2, with TRBD1 matching over 8 bases. CDR1 is GTSNPN and CDR2 is SVGIG in the germline V gene (reference sequence). CDR3 length equals 14 residues. The V and J ends lost 5 bases and 7 bases, in that order; junction bases with no gene match: 12. The CDR3 DNA follows: TGTGCCTGGGGTTTGGTTGGGGGGACAGGTGGCTACACCTTC. Translating it yields CAWGLVGGTGGYTF. Full variable domain (rest looked up from reference TRBV30 and TRBJ1-2): SQTIHQWPATLVQPVGSPLSLECTVEGTSNPNLYWYRQAAGRGLQLLFYSVGIGQISSEVPQNLSASRPQDRQFILSSKKLLLSDSGFYLCAWGLVGGTGGYTFGSGTRLTVV.